Here is one T cell receptor (beta chain) with its context. Its antigen specificity is not known. No base-level quality is on record; no much larger clone is a single base apart. Taken from cysteine to phenylalanine, the CDR3 has 14 residues. Here the CDR3 DNA is all that survives: 42 bases in frame from base 1. The germline V gene encodes CDR1 SGHRS and CDR2 YFSETQ. V lost 3 bases and J lost 2 bases; the stretch between them is 9 bases long. The sample belongs to a study of blood T cells in healthy people across ages (dated by TCRdb to between 2015 and 2016). Regarding the complete study: In model experiments, template switching captured roughly one uniquely barcoded TCR beta cDNA molecule for every two T cells. The study measured age-related changes in TCR beta repertoire diversity using deep sequencing normalized with unique cDNA molecular identifiers. Four age groups were formed from the donors: young (average approximately 15 years), middle-aged (around 37), aged (62) and long-lived (less than 85). To avoid experimental bias, donors of different ages were randomly spread across the sequencing lanes. The study analyzed two additional independent replicas of 1 million unique cDNA reads from the same blood draw for two donors, one aged 18 to 30 and one aged 80 or older. On the study overall, not on this receptor specifically: As age increased, observed TCR beta diversity per million T cells dropped in a roughly linear way, and a significant reduction was already evident by age 40. Donor CMV infection status was unknown, potentially confounding age-related changes in expanded clonotypes. Total diversity estimates from one million sequenced T cells were considered lower bounds and underestimates. Compared with the aged group, the long-lived group had more naive CD4+ T cells, fewer expanded clones and increased TCR diversity, a pattern suggesting age selection. Conclusive comparison of naive and antigen-experienced compartments was prevented by the profiling of bulk unsorted PBMCs. There was a strong correlation between observed TCR beta diversity and the percentage of naive T cells measured by flow cytometry.

The protocol used for the library was 5' RACE. The sequencing machine was an Illumina HiSeq 2500. A second PCR of roughly 6 to 11 cycles was run with a J-beta primer mix and a sample-barcoded 5' primer. Each TCR beta cDNA molecule received a unique molecular identifier from a template-switch 5' adaptor carrying 12 random nucleotides. Each sample yielded at least 2.5 million CDR3-containing paired-end reads. First-strand cDNA was synthesized from all RNA with the Mint cDNA synthesis kit, primed by a TRBC-specific oligonucleotide. After uracil-DNA glycosylase treatment, a first 18-cycle PCR used universal primers M1SS and BC2_uni_R on all cDNA. On the authors' methods: Each sample was normalized by randomly selecting 1 million high-quality reads, each carrying a distinct molecular identifier. Reads with shared molecular identifiers were discarded instead of being binned into consensus sequences. CDR3 identification, clonotype clustering and error correction used MiTCR with a Q25 quality threshold and the strictest error-elimination algorithm. A nonparametric unseen species model with Euler transformation was used to estimate lower-bound total TCR beta diversity. TCRdb handled the public reads itself, with Q25 trimming in fastp and clone calling in MiXCR, and kept productive beta chains. For every CDR3 protein sequence, its rows merge into one entry that carries the most common genes and DNA. TCRdb assigned the V and J calls; the authors' analysis was not used. The sample table records approximately 1,100,000 distinct CDR3 sequences; around 43% of these occur just once. The ten largest make up approximately 20% of the sample.

Donors were roughly 40 systemically healthy Caucasian individuals from Russia aged roughly 6 to 95 years. Roughly 10 milliliters of peripheral blood were drawn from each donor into EDTA-treated Vacutainer tubes. Ficoll-Paque density-gradient centrifugation was used to isolate PBMCs, with at least 6.5 million per sample. Total RNA, at least 6 micrograms per sample, was extracted from PBMCs with Trizol reagent. Naive CD45RAhigh/CD27high T cell percentages were measured by flow cytometry on a PBMC aliquot from every donor. The sample consisted of blood. The sequence derives from a woman in her sixties or seventies in good health. The V and J genes are TRBV5-1 and TRBJ2-1; no D segment can be confidently identified. The DNA sequence reads TGCGCCAGCAGCTACGGAGAGGCCTACAATGAGCAGTTCTTC. Translated, it reads CASSYGEAYNEQFF.